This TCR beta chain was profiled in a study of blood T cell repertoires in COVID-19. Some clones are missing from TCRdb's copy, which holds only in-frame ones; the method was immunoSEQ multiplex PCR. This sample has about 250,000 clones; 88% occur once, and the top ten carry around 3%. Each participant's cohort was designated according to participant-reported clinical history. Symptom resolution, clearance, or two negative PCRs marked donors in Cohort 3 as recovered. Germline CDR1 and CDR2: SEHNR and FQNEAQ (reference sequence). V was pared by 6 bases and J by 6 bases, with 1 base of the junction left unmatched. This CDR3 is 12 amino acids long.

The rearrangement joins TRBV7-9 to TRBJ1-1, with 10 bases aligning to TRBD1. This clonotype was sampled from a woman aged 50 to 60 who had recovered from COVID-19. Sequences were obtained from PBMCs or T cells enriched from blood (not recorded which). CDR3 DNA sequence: TGTGCCAGCAGAGGACAGGGGGCTGAAGCTTTCTTT. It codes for CASRGQGAEAFF.